The sequence of this TCR beta chain was determined in a study of blood T cell repertoires in COVID-19. V lost 4 bases, J lost 11 bases, and 14 bases lay in between. CDR3 size: 12 residues. Germline CDR1 is LGHDT and CDR2 is YNNKEL (reference sequence). Per the authors' pipeline: Using reference gene primer amplification, nucleated cell counts were estimated. The assay was immunoSEQ multiplex PCR, and TCRdb's table has in-frame clones only and misses some. V, J and clone size were drawn from that table, and D and trimming were deduced from the DNA. This sample yields 150,000 to 200,000 clones, of which roughly 77% are seen a single time; less than 20% belongs to the top ten.

V gene TRBV3-1 (or the pseudogene TRBV3-2) combines with J gene TRBJ1-1; unclear D gene. The sequence came from a woman between 45 and 65 years old with acute COVID-19. The sequencing input was PBMCs or T cells enriched from blood (not recorded which). Here the CDR3 reads CASSPRRVSAFF. The CDR3 DNA is TGTGCCAGCAGCCCACGGAGGGTCTCGGCTTTCTTT.